Presented here are 7 T cell receptor beta chains from one specimen sequenced in a study of beta chain features in type 1 diabetes (dated by TCRdb to 2016 to 2019). Libraries were built with the immunoSEQ multiplex PCR assay. The entire amount of isolated RNA was reverse transcribed using the High Capacity cDNA Reverse Transcription Kit, so the sequenced TCRB transcripts were expressed ones. TCRdb provides this immuneACCESS table in a form limited to in-frame rearrangements. Some clones are lacking; in checked studies, under half of them reflect an unresolved V gene, and why the rest are absent is not known. This sample lists 360,000 or so clones; less than 20% were detected once. The biggest ten clones account for around 0.04% of the sample. The sample taken for sequencing was naive CD4+ T cells from blood. The cell subset or site label, as the study defines it: true naive CD4+ T cells. The source of these receptors is a woman aged 18 to 35 in good health.

Here the CDR3 reads CASSQPGGRTEAFF. CDR3 DNA sequence: TGCGCCAGCAGCCAACCGGGGGGCCGGACTGAAGCTTTCTTT. This sequence joins TRBV4-1 and TRBJ1-1, with a possible D match to TRBD1 (6 bases). The length of the CDR3 is 14 residues. CDR1 is MGHRA, CDR2 YSYEKL, per germline. V was clipped by 2 bases and J by 5 bases, with 12 bases between them.

Concerning this clone: A read error may produce the germline difference seen at one junction end. V gene TRBV7-7 combines with J gene TRBJ2-1; 7 bases fit TRBD2. Germline V lookup: CDR1 SSHAT, CDR2 FNYEAQ (reference sequence). There are 15 residues in the CDR3. For the CDR3, the DNA is TGTGCTAGCAGCTTAGTGGTCGGGGAGGGCAATGAGCAGTTCTTC. As protein: CASSLVVGEGNEQFF.

A few counts support this clone. This chain connects TRBV9 to TRBJ2-1; 14 bases align to TRBD2. Germline-derived CDR1 and CDR2 are SGDLS and YYNGEE. The CDR3 runs to 16 residues. Losses at the gene ends were 4 bases for V and 7 bases for J; bases not matched to a gene: 7. CDR3: CASSNGLAGGINEQFF. Here the CDR3 DNA reads TGTGCCAGCAGCAACGGACTAGCGGGAGGAATTAATGAGCAGTTCTTC.

The J gene is TRBJ1-2, the V gene TRBV30, with 9 bases that match TRBD1. The V gene end was trimmed by 4 bases and the J gene end by 4 bases; junction bases not matched to a gene: 7. CDR3 length: 14 amino acids. Germline V CDR1 and CDR2: GTSNPN, SVGIG (reference sequence). The CDR3 protein is CAWKSGTGFYGYTF. CDR3 nucleotide sequence: TGTGCCTGGAAAAGCGGGACAGGGTTCTATGGCTACACCTTC.

This clone was counted only a few times. Other DNA sequences in the same sample also yield this CDR3. The rearrangement joins TRBV30 to TRBJ2-1; no reliable D call. The length of the CDR3 is 10 residues. The V end was cut by 2 bases, the J end by 7 bases, with 3 bases between. The V gene's germline CDR1 is GTSNPN and CDR2 SVGIG (reference sequence). Here the CDR3 reads CAWSRNEQFF. In DNA form, the CDR3 reads TGTGCCTGGAGTCGTAATGAGCAGTTCTTC.

This clone was recorded a few times. J is TRBJ2-3 and V is TRBV7-2, with 10 bases matching TRBD2. This CDR3 has 15 residues. Germline-derived CDR1 and CDR2 are SGHTA and FQGNSA. The V and J ends lost 1 base and 4 bases, in that order; junction bases with no gene match: 2. CDR3 bases: TGTGCCAGCAGCTTAGTAGCGGGGGGTGCAGATACGCAGTATTTT. Amino acids: CASSLVAGGADTQYF.

The chain is built from TRBV30 and TRBJ2-5, with TRBD2 identical over 9 bases. Germline loops: CDR1 GTSNPN, CDR2 SVGIG (reference sequence). V trimming: 0 bases; J trimming: 4 bases; junction bases outside the gene matches: 6. The CDR3 runs to 15 residues. The CDR3 loop is CAWSVRRGRVETQYF. The CDR3 nucleotides read TGTGCCTGGAGTGTACGGCGCGGGAGGGTAGAGACCCAGTACTTC.